The present T cell receptor (beta chain) was sequenced within a study of patients and donors after allogeneic stem cell transplantation. This clonotype was seen many times. TCRdb used MiXCR to reprocess the RT-PCR reads, holding one entry per CDR3 protein. The sample gives fewer than 250,000 distinct CDR3 sequences, 11% to 15% of which show up once; around a tenth is in the top ten. The CDR3 extends over 12 amino acids. The V gene lost 3 bases and the J gene lost 8 bases, with 13 bases spanning the gap. The germline CDR1 and CDR2 sequences are DFQATT and SNEGSKA (reference sequence). This chain links TRBV20-1 with TRBJ1-1, with no clear D. This TCR came from a human donor who was either an allogeneic HSCT recipient or a stem cell or donor lymphocyte infusion donor (not recorded which). It is not recorded whose cells these are; they may come from a transplant donor. Sample: blood, either unsorted or a sorted T cell fraction (not recorded which). CDR3 DNA: TGCAGTGCTAGTGGATCCCAGCTCGAAGCTTTCTTT. Translating gives CSASGSQLEAFF.